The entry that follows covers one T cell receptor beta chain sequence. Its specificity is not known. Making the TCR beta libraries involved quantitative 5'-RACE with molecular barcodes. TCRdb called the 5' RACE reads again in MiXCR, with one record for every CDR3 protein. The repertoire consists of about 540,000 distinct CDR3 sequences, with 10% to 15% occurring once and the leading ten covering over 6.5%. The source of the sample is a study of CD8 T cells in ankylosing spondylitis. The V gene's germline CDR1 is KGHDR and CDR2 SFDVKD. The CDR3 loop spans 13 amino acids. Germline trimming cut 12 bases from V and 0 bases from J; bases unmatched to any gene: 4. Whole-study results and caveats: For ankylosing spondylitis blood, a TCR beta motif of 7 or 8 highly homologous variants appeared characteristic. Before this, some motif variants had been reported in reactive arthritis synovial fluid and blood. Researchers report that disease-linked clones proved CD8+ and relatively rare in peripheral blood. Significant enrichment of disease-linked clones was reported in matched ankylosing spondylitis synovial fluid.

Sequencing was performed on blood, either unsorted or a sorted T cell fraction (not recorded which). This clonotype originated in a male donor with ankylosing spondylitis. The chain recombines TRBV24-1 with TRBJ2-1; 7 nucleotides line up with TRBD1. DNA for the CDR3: TGTGCCGTCGACAGGGACTCCTACAATGAGCAGTTCTTC. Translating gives CAVDRDSYNEQFF.